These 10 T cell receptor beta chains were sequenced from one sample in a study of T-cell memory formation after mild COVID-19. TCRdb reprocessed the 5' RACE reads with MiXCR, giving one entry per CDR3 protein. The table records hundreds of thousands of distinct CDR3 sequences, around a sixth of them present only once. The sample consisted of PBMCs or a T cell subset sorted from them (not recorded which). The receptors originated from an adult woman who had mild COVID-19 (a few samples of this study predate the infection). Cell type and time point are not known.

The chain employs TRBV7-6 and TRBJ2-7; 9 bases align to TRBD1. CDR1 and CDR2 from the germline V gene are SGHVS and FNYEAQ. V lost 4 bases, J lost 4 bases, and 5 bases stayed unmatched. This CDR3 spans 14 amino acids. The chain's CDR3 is CASSYPGQGYEQYF. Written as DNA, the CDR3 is TGTGCCAGCAGCTATCCGGGACAGGGATACGAGCAGTACTTC.

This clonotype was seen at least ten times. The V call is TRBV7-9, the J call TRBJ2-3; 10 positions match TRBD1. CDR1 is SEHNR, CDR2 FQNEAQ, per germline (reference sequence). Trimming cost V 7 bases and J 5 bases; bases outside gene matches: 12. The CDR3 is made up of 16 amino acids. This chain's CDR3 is CASTLTTGGVIDTQYF. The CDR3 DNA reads TGTGCCAGCACCCTGACGACAGGGGGCGTGATAGATACGCAGTATTTT.

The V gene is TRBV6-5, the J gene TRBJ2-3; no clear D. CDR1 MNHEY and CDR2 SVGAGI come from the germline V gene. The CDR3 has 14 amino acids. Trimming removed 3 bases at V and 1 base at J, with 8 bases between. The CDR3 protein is CASSYRGGTDTQYF. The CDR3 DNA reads TGTGCCAGCAGTTATAGAGGCGGCACAGATACGCAGTATTTT.

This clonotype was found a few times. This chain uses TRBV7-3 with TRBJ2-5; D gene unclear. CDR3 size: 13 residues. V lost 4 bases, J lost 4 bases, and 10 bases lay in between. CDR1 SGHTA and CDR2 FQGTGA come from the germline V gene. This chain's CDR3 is CASSSTLGETQYF. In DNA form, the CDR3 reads TGTGCCAGCAGCTCCACTTTAGGAGAGACCCAGTACTTC.

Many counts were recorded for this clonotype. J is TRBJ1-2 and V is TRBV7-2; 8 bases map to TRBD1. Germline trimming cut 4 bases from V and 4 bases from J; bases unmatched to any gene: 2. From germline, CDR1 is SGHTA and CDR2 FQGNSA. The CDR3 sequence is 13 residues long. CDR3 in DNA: TGTGCCAGCAGCTCCGGACAGGGCTATGGCTACACCTTC. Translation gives CASSSGQGYGYTF.

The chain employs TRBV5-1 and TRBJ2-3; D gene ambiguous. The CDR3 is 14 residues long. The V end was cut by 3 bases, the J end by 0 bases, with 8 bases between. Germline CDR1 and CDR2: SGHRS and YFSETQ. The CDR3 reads CASSSPVSTDTQYF. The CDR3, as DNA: TGCGCCAGCAGCTCTCCGGTTAGCACAGATACGCAGTATTTT.

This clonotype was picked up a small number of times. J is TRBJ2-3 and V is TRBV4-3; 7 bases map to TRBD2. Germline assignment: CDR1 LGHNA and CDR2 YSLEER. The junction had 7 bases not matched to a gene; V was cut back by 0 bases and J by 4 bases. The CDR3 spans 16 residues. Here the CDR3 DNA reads TGCGCCAGCAGCCAAGATCATGCGGGAGTCCCAGATACGCAGTATTTT. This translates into CASSQDHAGVPDTQYF.

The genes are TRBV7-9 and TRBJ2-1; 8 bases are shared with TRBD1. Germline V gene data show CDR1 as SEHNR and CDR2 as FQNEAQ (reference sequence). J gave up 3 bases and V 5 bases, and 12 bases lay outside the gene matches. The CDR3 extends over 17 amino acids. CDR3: CASSTPRTGTRYNEQFF. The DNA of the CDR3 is TGTGCCAGCAGCACACCCAGGACAGGGACTCGCTACAATGAGCAGTTCTTC.

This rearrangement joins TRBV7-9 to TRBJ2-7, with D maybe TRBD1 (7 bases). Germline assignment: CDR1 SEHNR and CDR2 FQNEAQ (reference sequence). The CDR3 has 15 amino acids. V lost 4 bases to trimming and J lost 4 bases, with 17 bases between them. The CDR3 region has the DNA TGTGCCAGCAGCTGGGCCTGGGGGGACAGATACGAGCAGTACTTC. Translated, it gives CASSWAWGDRYEQYF.

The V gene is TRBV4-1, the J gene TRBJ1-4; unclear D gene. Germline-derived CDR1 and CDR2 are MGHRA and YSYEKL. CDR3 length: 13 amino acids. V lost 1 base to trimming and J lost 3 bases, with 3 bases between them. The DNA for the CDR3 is TGCGCCAGCAGCCAAGTACCTAATGAAAAACTGTTTTTT. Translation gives CASSQVPNEKLFF.